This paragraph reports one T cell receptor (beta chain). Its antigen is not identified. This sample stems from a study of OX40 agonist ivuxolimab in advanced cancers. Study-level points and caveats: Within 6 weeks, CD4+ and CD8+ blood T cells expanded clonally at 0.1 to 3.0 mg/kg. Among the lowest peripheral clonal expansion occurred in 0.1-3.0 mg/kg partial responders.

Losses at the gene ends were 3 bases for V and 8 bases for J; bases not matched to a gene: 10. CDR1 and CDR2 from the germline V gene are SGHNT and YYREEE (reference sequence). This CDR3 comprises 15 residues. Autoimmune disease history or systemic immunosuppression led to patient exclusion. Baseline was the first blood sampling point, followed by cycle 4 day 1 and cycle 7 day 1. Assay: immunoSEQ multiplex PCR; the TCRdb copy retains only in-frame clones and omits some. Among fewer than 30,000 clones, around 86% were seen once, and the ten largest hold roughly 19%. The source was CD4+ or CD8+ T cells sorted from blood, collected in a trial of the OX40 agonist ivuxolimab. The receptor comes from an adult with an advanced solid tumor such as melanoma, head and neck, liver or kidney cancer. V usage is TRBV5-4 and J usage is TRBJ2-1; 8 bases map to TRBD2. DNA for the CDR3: TGTGCCAGCAGCTCAGGAGCGGGGGCTTGGGATGAGCAGTTCTTC. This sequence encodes CASSSGAGAWDEQFF.